Following are 19 T cell receptor beta chains from one sample sequenced in a study of low-dose radiotherapy and immunotherapy resistance in tumors. TRAV and TRBV primers primed cDNA for both TCRalpha and TCRbeta. For amplifying TCRs, the PCR ran for approximately 21 cycles with Phusion, which was used together with a constant-region primer and the adapter on the V primers. TCRdb re-called the reads with MiXCR, one entry per CDR3 protein. The top ten clones hold roughly 13% of a sample with just over 90,000 distinct CDR3 sequences, 20% to 25% of them seen once. Noted time point: after trial treatment. The treatment was: LDRT plus nivolumab, ipilimumab, low-dose cyclophosphamide and aspirin (RACIN trial). The sequenced sample was PBMCs, obtained after low-dose radiotherapy plus immunotherapy. The receptor set was obtained from a female donor with ovarian cancer.

Ten or more counts support this clonotype. The chain has TRBV24-1 and TRBJ1-5; possible D gene TRBD1, 6 bases. Trimming stripped 9 bases from V and 6 bases from J, with 14 bases between. Germline V gene lookup returns CDR1 KGHDR and CDR2 SFDVKD. This CDR3 is 13 amino acids long. DNA of the CDR3: TGTGCCACCGAGGCAGGGGCTGCTCAGCCCCAGCATTTT. It translates to CATEAGAAQPQHF.

This clonotype was counted at least ten times. This chain connects TRBV7-2 to TRBJ2-3; 9 bases line up with TRBD2. V dropped 7 bases and J dropped 4; count of bases not matched to a gene: 12. The CDR3 sequence is 16 residues long. Per germline, CDR1 SGHTA and CDR2 FQGNSA. CDR3 in amino acids: CASTWEAGGLPDTQYF. CDR3 sequence (DNA): TGTGCCAGCACCTGGGAAGCGGGGGGATTGCCAGATACGCAGTATTTT. Supplemented by reference TRBV7-2 and TRBJ2-3, the full variable domain reads GAGVSQSPSNKVTEKGKDVELRCDPISGHTALYWYRQSLGQGLEFLIYFQGNSAPDKSGLPSDRFSAERTGGSVSTLTIQRTQQEDSAVYLCASTWEAGGLPDTQYFGPGTRLTVL.

The chain employs TRBV7-6 and TRBJ1-4; 11 bases match TRBD1. V trimming: 4 bases; J trimming: 8 bases; junction bases outside the gene matches: 3. CDR1 and CDR2 (germline): SGHVS, FNYEAQ. CDR3 length equals 14 residues. This CDR3 reads CASSSRTGGEKLFF. CDR3 sequence (DNA): TGTGCCAGCAGCTCCCGGACAGGGGGCGAAAAACTGTTTTTT.

This clonotype was detected ten times or more. The chain employs TRBV3-1 and TRBJ2-1; D possibly uses TRBD1 or TRBD2 (6 bases each). Germline V gene data show CDR1 as LGHDT and CDR2 as YNNKEL (reference sequence). The CDR3 totals 15 residues. The V end lost 5 bases, the J end lost 2 bases, and 13 bases lay between the germline ends. The DNA for the CDR3 is TGTGCCAGCAGCTCGATGAGGGGGGCCTACAATGAGCAGTTCTTC. Translation: CASSSMRGAYNEQFF.

On this clonotype: No DNA is shown, since the ends of the CDR3 on it are uncertain; the CDR3 is the one TCRdb lists. The chain joins TRBV20-1 to TRBJ2-3; TRBD2 is the table's D call and was not checked against the DNA. The CDR3 is 19 amino acids long, termini counted. CDR1 DFQATT and CDR2 SNEGSKA come from the germline V gene (reference sequence). CDR3 sequence reads: CSALEATSAVPYGLDTQYF.

CDR3 sequence reads: CASSEARAGGQPQHF. CDR3 sequence (DNA): TGTGCCAGCAGTGAAGCCAGGGCAGGGGGCCAGCCCCAGCATTTT. The chain recombines TRBV2 with TRBJ1-5; 8 bases fit TRBD1. CDR3 length equals 15 residues. V dropped 0 bases and J dropped 7; count of bases not matched to a gene: 5. The germline V gene encodes CDR1 SNHLY and CDR2 FYNNEI.

This clonotype showed up many times. The chain carries TRBV5-5 and TRBJ2-7, with no clear D. This CDR3 is 11 amino acids long. Trimming cost V 4 bases and J 4 bases, with 6 bases left between them. CDR1 SGHKS and CDR2 YYEKEE come from the germline V gene (reference sequence). CDR3 region: CASSPLYEQYF. CDR3 coding DNA: TGTGCCAGCAGCCCCTTGTACGAGCAGTACTTC.

This clonotype was found many times. The chain joins TRBV15 to TRBJ2-2; D might be TRBD1 (6 bases). Trimming shortened V by 3 bases and J by 4 bases, and 15 bases separated the two germline ends. Germline loops: CDR1 LNHNV, CDR2 YYDKDF (reference sequence). CDR3 length equals 16 residues. DNA for the CDR3: TGTGCCACCAGCAGTACTACAGGGCCGGGCACCGGGGAGCTGTTTTTT. It is translated as CATSSTTGPGTGELFF.

In its sample, this clonotype was seen many times. J is TRBJ2-1 and V is TRBV14, with 10 bases aligning to TRBD1. The ends lost 1 base at V and 0 bases at J; junction bases unmatched: 15. This CDR3 has 21 amino acids. Per germline, CDR1 SGHDN and CDR2 FVKESK. The CDR3 DNA is TGTGCCAGCAGCCAAGGAGTCCCGGGACAGGGGCCTAAAAGCTCCTACAATGAGCAGTTCTTC. Amino acids: CASSQGVPGQGPKSSYNEQFF. Filled out from reference TRBV14 and TRBJ2-1, the complete variable domain reads EAGVTQFPSHSVIEKGQTVTLRCDPISGHDNLYWYRRVMGKEIKFLLHFVKESKQDESGMPNNRFLAERTGGTYSTLKVQPAELEDSGVYFCASSQGVPGQGPKSSYNEQFFGPGTRLTVL.

The chain recombines TRBV9 with TRBJ2-1; 13 nucleotides line up with TRBD2. Per the germline V gene, CDR1 is SGDLS and CDR2 is YYNGEE. Unmatched junction bases numbered 1, after V lost 3 bases and J lost 4 bases. CDR3 length: 15 amino acids. The CDR3 loop is CASSATSGRYNEQFF. In nucleotides, the CDR3 is TGTGCCAGCAGCGCGACTAGCGGGAGGTACAATGAGCAGTTCTTC.

The chain has TRBV19 and TRBJ2-7, with D possibly TRBD2 on 6 matching bases. Trimming left V 1 base short and J 4 bases short, with 11 bases between. CDR1 and CDR2 from the germline V gene are LNHDA and SQIVND (reference sequence). CDR3 size: 14 residues. CDR3 DNA: TGTGCCAGTAGTATAGGGGCCGGAGGGTACGAGCAGTACTTC. Amino acids: CASSIGAGGYEQYF.

The rearrangement joins TRBV9 to TRBJ2-6; unclear D gene. The CDR3 length is 17 residues. Trimming removed 4 bases at V and 1 base at J, with 15 bases between. Germline-derived CDR1 and CDR2 are SGDLS and YYNGEE. CDR3 region: CASSPNPIGSGANVLTF. The DNA of the CDR3 is TGTGCCAGCAGCCCCAACCCTATCGGGTCTGGGGCCAACGTCCTGACTTTC.

Ten or more counts support this clonotype. V gene TRBV20-1 combines with J gene TRBJ2-2; TRBD1 aligns across 8 bases. Germline CDR1 reads DFQATT; CDR2 reads SNEGSKA (reference sequence). This CDR3 spans 14 amino acids. The V and J ends lost 6 bases and 3 bases, in that order; junction bases with no gene match: 6. The CDR3 DNA reads as TGCAGTGCGCCGGCAGGGGGCTACACCGGGGAGCTGTTTTTT. Translated, it gives CSAPAGGYTGELFF.

A word on this clonotype: A far larger clone differs by one base, so this is likely a read error. The rearrangement links TRBV28 to TRBJ1-1, with D possibly matching TRBD1 (6 bases). CDR3 length: 13 amino acids. CDR1 and CDR2 (germline): MDHEN, SYDVKM. Trimming removed 7 bases at V and 6 bases at J, with 15 bases between. CDR3 sequence: CASIQTGGPEAFF. DNA for the CDR3: TGTGCCAGCATTCAGACGGGGGGCCCTGAAGCTTTCTTT.

This clonotype was seen repeatedly, ten times or more. V usage is TRBV19 and J usage is TRBJ2-2; 12 nucleotides match TRBD2. From germline, CDR1 is LNHDA and CDR2 SQIVND (reference sequence). J was trimmed by 4 bases and V by 5 bases; bases with no gene match: 14. The CDR3 is 19 residues long. CDR3 protein: CASSPYLAGGPPRTGELFF. For the CDR3, the DNA is TGTGCCAGTAGTCCTTATCTAGCGGGGGGGCCCCCGCGCACCGGGGAGCTGTTTTTT.

This clonotype was counted at least ten times. This chain joins TRBV12-3 or TRBV12-4 and TRBJ2-1; 7 bases align to TRBD2. V was pared by 6 bases and J by 5 bases, with 16 bases of the junction left unmatched. The CDR3 has 17 residues. The DNA of the CDR3 is TGTGCCAGCAGGACAAGCCTCCGGAGCGGGACCAACAATGAGCAGTTCTTC. Translated, it gives CASRTSLRSGTNNEQFF.

The chain joins TRBV6-5 to TRBJ1-5; a possible D gene is TRBD1 (6 bases). This CDR3 is built from 18 residues. Between the trimmed V and J ends, which lost 5 bases and 1 base, there was a span of 21 bases. CDR1 is MNHEY and CDR2 is SVGAGI in the germline V gene. The CDR3 nucleotides are TGTGCCAGCAGTGAAGTGAGGGGGGGCGCTTTCAGCAATCAGCCCCAGCATTTT. Encoded protein: CASSEVRGGAFSNQPQHF.

This clonotype has ten or more counts. The rearrangement uses TRBV5-1 and TRBJ2-7; D gene uncertain. CDR1 and CDR2 (germline): SGHRS, YFSETQ. The V end lost 0 bases, the J end lost 7 bases, and 11 bases lay between the germline ends. The CDR3 covers 13 residues. The CDR3 DNA reads TGCGCCAGCAGCTTGGACACGGCCCTTGAGCAGTACTTC. Translating it yields CASSLDTALEQYF.

This clonotype was detected ten times or more. The chain employs TRBV1 and TRBJ2-7; the table names TRBD2, a call not compared with the DNA. TRBV1 is assigned pseudogene status. The CDR3 covers 16 residues. The CDR3 is CASSQDCRGLAGEQYF. The CDR3 DNA reads as TGCGCCAGCAGCCAAGATTGTAGGGGACTAGCGGGAGAGCAGTACTTC.